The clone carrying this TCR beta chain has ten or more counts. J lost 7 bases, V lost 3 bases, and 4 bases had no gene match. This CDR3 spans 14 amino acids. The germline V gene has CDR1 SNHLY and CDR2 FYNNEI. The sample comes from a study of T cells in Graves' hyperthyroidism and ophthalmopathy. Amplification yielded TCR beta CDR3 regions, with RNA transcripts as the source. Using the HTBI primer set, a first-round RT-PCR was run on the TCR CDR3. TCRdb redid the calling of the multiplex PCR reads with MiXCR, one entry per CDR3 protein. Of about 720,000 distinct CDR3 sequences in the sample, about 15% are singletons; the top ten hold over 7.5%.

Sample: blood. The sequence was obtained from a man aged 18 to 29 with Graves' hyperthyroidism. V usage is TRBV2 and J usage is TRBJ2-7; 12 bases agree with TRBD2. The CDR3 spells CASSELAGGPEQYF. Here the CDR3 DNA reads TGTGCCAGCAGTGAGCTAGCGGGAGGGCCGGAGCAGTACTTC.